This T cell receptor (beta chain) was found in a study of cytomegalovirus exposure and HLA in healthy donors (dated by TCRdb to the late 2010s). About the study as a whole: In an earlier analysis of fewer than 750 of the donors, 276 Gb of sequence data and some 100 million unique TCR beta sequences from approximately 180 million T cells were reported. Roughly 320 gigabases of sequencing data and around 88 million unique TCR sequences made up an early release that covered 640 HLA-typed donors. The genetic ancestry cluster associated with self-reported Caucasian donors included about 84% of the approximately 410 genotyped donors. The aim of the study was to test whether cataloging public T cell receptors could identify signatures of past pathogen exposure. The study used immunosequencing to profile the T cell repertoires of more than 650 subjects and linked those repertoires to cytomegalovirus serostatus. Besides the first cohort of hundreds of subjects, a separate validation cohort made up of roughly 120 different subjects was used. To predict cytomegalovirus infection status, the study combined high-throughput TCR immunosequencing, statistical association of individual TCRs with disease status, and machine learning. In a later analysis, previously published TCR beta repertoires from 550 to 750 donors were re-analyzed and high-resolution HLA genotyping was added so that TCR occurrence patterns could be studied. Rather than drawing on any new phenotypic data, the later analysis identified candidate immune exposures from TCR beta sequences and the way those sequences occurred across donors. In an earlier analysis of roughly 540 of the donors, high-throughput TCR beta sequencing was used to judge whether each TCR beta V gene segment behaved as functional or pseudogenic. Donor age, sex, ethnicity and CMV serostatus were collected together with the repertoire data. A later genetic analysis took genome-wide SNP genotypes for about 65% of the 666 donors and used that subset as a discovery cohort. All discovery cohort repertoires had been generated using a single sequencing platform. HLA typing covered class I and class II loci at four-digit resolution. The number of donors typed differed by locus, with about 629-630 for A, B, C, DRB1 and DQB1, about 500 for DQA1, under 610 for DPA1, and some 440 for DPB1. Because of strong linkage in the cohort, five DR-DQ haplotypes were treated as single units for association and clustering. On average, about 200,000 unique TCR beta nucleotide sequences were sequenced per donor among 398 genotyped donors of the cohort, with around 19% of those sequences being non-productive. Points the paper makes about the study in general: Immune exposure information for the cohort was limited to CMV serostatus. The classifier was reported to diagnose cytomegalovirus status with high specificity and sensitivity in both the original and validation cohorts. In a later analysis, HLA-associated TCR beta chains showed more clonal expansion and lower generation probabilities than non-associated chains that were equally common. According to a later analysis, TCR association rates differed among HLA loci, with DRB1 alleles showing the most associated TCRs and HLA-C alleles showing the fewest. Linkage disequilibrium might explain the correlated functional status among segregating V segments, but an unknown experimental factor could not be excluded. In a later genetic analysis, fewer N-insertions in productive TCRs were reported among donors in an Asian-associated ancestry cluster than the 666-donor mean. An association between a missense DCLRE1C variant and V-gene and J-gene trimming of TCR beta chains was found in a later genetic analysis and replicated in an independent cohort. In vitro tests confirmed that a few of the cytomegalovirus-associated TCR beta chains recognize cytomegalovirus antigens. In a later analysis, 16,951 TCR beta sequences were associated with specific HLA alleles at a false discovery rate of 0.05. Broadly in line with IMGT annotations, most TCR beta V segments showed up in productive rearrangements about 87% or about 30% of the time in an earlier analysis of approximately 640 of the donors. A later analysis reported that several top co-occurrence clusters appeared linked to parvovirus B19, influenza, CMV and Epstein-Barr virus. A further reported finding was that TCR beta sequences accurately predicted the HLA-A and HLA-B alleles for most subjects in the first cohort. Sequencing depth was assumed to be roughly uniform across donors in the presence/absence analyses, though that assumption may not hold. The study listed 164 TCR beta chains as associated with cytomegalovirus. It was suggested by the authors that the approach could potentially be generalized to other disease states and immunological phenotypes. Because the 87-base-pair reads could not distinguish some IMGT-functional V segments, including TRBV6-2 and TRBV6-3, those segments were excluded. A later analysis found that most CMV-associated TCR beta chains appeared HLA-restricted, with HLA associations seemingly driven largely by CMV exposure. A cluster of highly shared sequence variants was judged likely to represent a technical artifact of the sequencing pipeline. HLA typing was unavailable for some donors at each locus, so association tests used only the typed subset. Strong co-occurrence of HLA alleles, especially DR and DQ, made assigning TCR associations to individual alleles difficult. Most TCR sequences were seen in very few donors, while some public TCRs were found in many individuals. Because counts were too low, seventeen rarely observed V segments, including chromosome 9 orphons, were excluded from the earlier analysis of some 590 of the donors. Only TCR beta chains were sequenced in this cohort, and the absence of alpha or paired-chain data limited detectable features.

The library was built by means of the immunoSEQ multiplex PCR assay. A mixture of 60 forward primers for TCR Vbeta segments and 13 reverse primers for TCR Jbeta segments was used in the multiplex PCR. Amplification of the CDR3 region of rearranged TCR beta genes was performed with a multiplex PCR assay on genomic DNA. Amplified TCR beta libraries were sequenced as 87-base-pair reads on the Illumina HiSeq System. Per the original workflow: Across the roughly 600 repertoires, a later analysis counted about 81 million unique TCR beta chains, 9.5 million to 13 million of which were shared by at least two donors. Raw reads were error-corrected and collapsed into unique sequences with a nearest-neighbor algorithm that merged closely related sequences to remove PCR and sequencing errors. V, D and J gene segments were assigned by aligning CDR3 sequences to IMGT reference sequences. For a sequence to be retained, a match of at least six nucleotides was required to both a V gene segment and a J gene segment. Rearrangements were called productive when the CDR3 lacked stop codons and stayed in frame with V and J; all others were non-productive. CDR3 was defined by IMGT convention, running from the second conserved V-encoded cysteine to the conserved J-encoded phenylalanine. In an earlier analysis of 500 to 650 of the donors, sequences lacking an unambiguous match to a single V gene segment were excluded. In an earlier analysis of 587 of the donors, V segments were called functional above 56.7% productive rearrangements and were called segregating when the between-donor standard deviation exceeded 5%. A statistical classification framework was built to diagnose cytomegalovirus status from the catalog of TCR beta chain sequences. In a later analysis, TCR nucleotide sequences were compared against IMGT/GENE-DB human TR gene sequences so that V and J genes could be assigned. In a later analysis, CDR3 sequences and most-parsimonious VDJ recombination scenarios were assigned using the TCRdist pipeline. In a later analysis, each TCR beta chain was defined by its CDR3 amino acid sequence together with its V-gene family, and reads lacking a unique V-gene family were excluded. To address suspected cross-contamination and a sequencing artifact, a later analysis removed a few hundred highly shared, low-generation-probability nucleotide sequences. A later analysis calculated a clonal expansion index for each public chain from normalized within-repertoire ranks of inferred template counts. A later analysis computed generation probabilities with a VDJ recombination model fitted to out-of-frame rearrangements, and checked the results against IGoR. Hypergeometric tests were used in a later analysis to score TCR-TCR, TCR-HLA and TCR-CMV co-occurrence, with a repertoire-size bias correction applied to the TCR pairs. A later analysis estimated false discovery rates by permuting HLA or CMV assignments 20 times. In a later analysis, co-occurring TCRs were grouped using DBSCAN, with TCRdist sequence similarity added in when clustering inside HLA-allele-positive subsets. Repertoires with fewer than 30,000 or more than 120,000 public chains, plus five repertoires with anomalous nucleotide sharing, were excluded from co-occurrence clustering. Sourced from immuneACCESS, this table was stored by TCRdb with only in-frame sequences that have V and J called. A share of the clones is absent; for the studies checked, an unresolved V gene accounts for under half, and the remainder has no known explanation. The DNA gave D and trimming, while V, J and clone size come from that table. The sample contains about 210,000 clones, approximately 80% of them found a single time. The ten biggest clones cover more than 3% of the sample.

For this clone: What this receptor recognizes is not known. Base-call qualities are not available, and no considerably larger clone is one nucleotide away.

The CDR3 contains 15 residues, cysteine and phenylalanine counted. Only CDR3 DNA is held: 45 bases, read in frame from base 1. Looking up the germline V gene yields CDR1 SGDLS and CDR2 YYNGEE. The V and J ends are trimmed by 2 bases and 5 bases, leaving 11 bases between them. In total, roughly 670 healthy bone marrow donors made up the cohort. At the time of sampling, every cohort member was nominally healthy, though immune exposures that went unrecorded were likely present. The donor was CMV seropositive and belonged to the group of 250 to 350 seropositive cohort members. A peripheral blood sample was collected from each donor, and TCR beta sequencing was performed on peripheral blood mononuclear cells. Genomic DNA extraction from the blood cell samples was performed with the Qiagen DNeasy Blood Extraction Kit.

The source material was PBMCs. Recombination linked TRBV9 to TRBJ1-6; no D gene is confidently identified. This receptor was identified in a man in his forties in good health and CMV-seropositive. The CDR3 sequence is CASSVAEADNSPLHF. The DNA sequence reads TGTGCCAGCAGCGTCGCCGAAGCCGATAATTCACCCCTCCACTTT.